This passage covers 29 T cell receptor beta chains from one sample sequenced in a study of shared clonotypes between healthy human individuals (dated by TCRdb to about 2020). Library preparation was by the immunoSEQ multiplex PCR assay. TCRdb's version of the immuneACCESS table is confined to in-frame rearrangements and falls short of the full clone set. An unresolved V gene accounts for under half of the shortfall where checked; the remainder is of unknown origin. This sample lists more than 2,000,000 clones; approximately 92% were detected once. 0.13% to 0.15% of the sample is held by the ten biggest clonotypes. Sequenced material: naive CD4+ T cells sorted from blood. The cell subset or site label corresponds to: CD45RA+ positively selected. The source is a man younger than 35 in good health.

In this sample, this clone turned up a few times. Distinct nucleotide sequences in the sample also encode this CDR3. V gene TRBV20-1 combines with J gene TRBJ1-2, with TRBD1 matching over 8 bases. V lost 6 bases and J lost 8; bases outside the gene matches: 5. The CDR3 covers 11 residues. Germline loops: CDR1 DFQATT, CDR2 SNEGSKA (reference sequence). DNA for the CDR3: TGCAGTGCGAGGACAGGGTGGGGCTACACCTTC. It codes for CSARTGWGYTF.

This clone was seen a few times. Other DNA sequences in the same sample also yield this CDR3. The rearrangement joins TRBV6-5 to TRBJ1-4, with D hard to call. V gave up 2 bases and J gave up 0 bases, with 4 bases separating them. Germline CDR1 reads MNHEY; CDR2 reads SVGAGI. The CDR3 is 14 amino acids. CDR3 residues: CASSYTATNEKLFF. In nucleotides, the CDR3 is TGTGCCAGCAGTTACACCGCAACTAATGAAAAACTGTTTTTT.

The chain employs TRBV5-4 and TRBJ2-3, with TRBD2 matching 7 bases. CDR1 SGHNT and CDR2 YYREEE come from the germline V gene (reference sequence). The CDR3 runs to 14 residues. V lost 4 bases, J lost 2 bases, and 4 bases stayed unmatched. Here the CDR3 reads CASSAGLDTDTQYF. The DNA of the CDR3 is TGTGCCAGCAGCGCCGGACTAGACACAGATACGCAGTATTTT.

The chain combines TRBV5-4 with TRBJ2-2, with D possibly being TRBD1 (5 bases). Trimming stripped 4 bases from V and 4 bases from J, with 11 bases between. Per the germline V gene, CDR1 is SGHNT and CDR2 is YYREEE (reference sequence). The CDR3 spans 14 residues. CDR3 protein: CASSPDSATGELFF. The CDR3 bases are TGTGCCAGCAGCCCCGACAGTGCCACCGGGGAGCTGTTTTTT.

The gene calls are TRBV6-6 and TRBJ2-7; a weak D match, TRBD1 (5 bases). Between the trimmed V and J ends, which lost 2 bases and 5 bases, there was a span of 10 bases. The CDR3 runs 13 residues. Germline V CDR1 and CDR2: MNHNY, SVGAGI (reference sequence). The CDR3 DNA sequence: TGTGCCAGCAGTTACGCCAGGGAAAACGAGCAGTACTTC. Translation: CASSYARENEQYF.

The rearrangement joins TRBV4-1 to TRBJ2-7; unclear D gene. The germline gives CDR1 MGHRA, CDR2 YSYEKL. CDR3 size: 15 residues. The V and J ends lost 0 bases and 3 bases respectively, with 12 bases between them. The CDR3 loop reads CASSQEIGPHYEQYF. The CDR3 DNA sequence: TGCGCCAGCAGCCAAGAAATAGGGCCGCACTACGAGCAGTACTTC.

The chain has TRBV30 and TRBJ1-3; D might be TRBD1 (5 bases). Per the germline V gene, CDR1 is GTSNPN and CDR2 is SVGIG (reference sequence). The germline V and J ends were trimmed by 3 bases and 0 bases, with 18 bases remaining between them. The CDR3 consists of 17 residues. CDR3 loop: CAWRRRDGESSGNTIYF. The CDR3 DNA reads TGTGCCTGGAGGCGCCGGGACGGGGAAAGCTCTGGAAACACCATATATTTT.

This chain connects TRBV18 to TRBJ1-5; D is ambiguous. Germline CDR1 KGHSH, CDR2 LQKENI. V lost 3 bases, J lost 3 bases, and 9 bases lay in between. The CDR3 is 14 amino acids. CDR3 DNA: TGTGCCAGCTCACCCTGGACTACCAATCAGCCCCAGCATTTT. This encodes CASSPWTTNQPQHF.

The J gene is TRBJ2-2, the V gene TRBV7-6; D is unresolved. The CDR3 extends over 15 amino acids. Germline V lookup: CDR1 SGHVS, CDR2 FNYEAQ. V lost 2 bases and J lost 3, with 10 bases in between. CDR3 loop: CASSLRVGDTGELFF. DNA of the CDR3: TGTGCCAGCAGCTTAAGAGTTGGTGACACCGGGGAGCTGTTTTTT.

V is TRBV18 and J is TRBJ2-7; D might be TRBD1 or TRBD2, each matching 5 bases. CDR3 size: 14 residues. V gave up 3 bases and J gave up 4 bases, with 13 bases separating them. From germline, CDR1 is KGHSH and CDR2 LQKENI. In nucleotides, the CDR3 is TGTGCCAGCTCACCCCTAGGGGACGGGTACGAGCAGTACTTC. Translating it yields CASSPLGDGYEQYF.

This chain uses TRBV9 with TRBJ2-6; TRBD1 aligns across 7 bases. The CDR3 has 15 amino acids. The germline V gene encodes CDR1 SGDLS and CDR2 YYNGEE. Germline trimming cut 3 bases from V and 7 bases from J; bases unmatched to any gene: 7. CDR3 sequence (DNA): TGTGCCAGCAGCGGACAGGGTCAGTTAGCCAACGTCCTGACTTTC. This sequence encodes CASSGQGQLANVLTF.

The DNA of the CDR3 is TGTGCCAGCAGCTTTCCGACAGGGGTGGGTAATTCACCCCTCCACTTT. Its protein product is CASSFPTGVGNSPLHF. The chain uses TRBV5-8 and TRBJ1-6; 8 bases map to TRBD1. Germline V CDR1 and CDR2: SGHTS, YDEGEE. V lost 2 bases and J lost 6; bases outside the gene matches: 7. This CDR3 is built from 16 residues.

The rearrangement uses TRBV2 and TRBJ2-2; D not resolved. The CDR3 runs to 13 residues. With 6 bases removed from V and 6 bases from J, the gap between germline ends came to 11 bases. Germline V gene data show CDR1 as SNHLY and CDR2 as FYNNEI. This chain's CDR3 is CASSPGRAGELFF. The CDR3 region has the DNA TGTGCCAGCAGCCCAGGACGAGCCGGGGAGCTGTTTTTT.

V is TRBV25-1 and J is TRBJ2-1; unclear D gene. CDR1 and CDR2 (germline): MGHDK, SYGVNS. This CDR3 is 16 amino acids long. Deletions cut 5 bases from V and 0 bases from J, with 14 bases between. CDR3 in amino acids: CASSQAPADSYNEQFF. The DNA for the CDR3 is TGTGCCAGCAGTCAAGCTCCTGCAGACTCCTACAATGAGCAGTTCTTC.

This CDR3 reads CASSPTGGTNTQYF. CDR3 in DNA: TGTGCCAGCAGTCCGACAGGGGGTACGAATACGCAGTATTTT. The chain joins TRBV28 to TRBJ2-3; 9 bases map to TRBD1. This CDR3 has 14 residues. Germline-derived CDR1 and CDR2 are MDHEN and SYDVKM. The junction had 7 bases not matched to a gene; V was cut back by 5 bases and J by 7 bases.

The chain carries TRBV7-6 and TRBJ2-1, with a tentative D call TRBD2 (5 bases). Trimming took 0 bases from V and 7 from J, leaving 7 bases between them. The CDR3 runs 13 residues. Germline V gives CDR1 SGHVS, CDR2 FNYEAQ. The CDR3 spells CASSLAGVNEQFF. The DNA of the CDR3 is TGTGCCAGCAGCTTAGCGGGAGTAAATGAGCAGTTCTTC.

V and J are TRBV7-8 and TRBJ2-1, with 11 bases identical to TRBD2. The CDR3 sequence is 16 residues long. Unmatched junction bases numbered 12, after V lost 9 bases and J lost 5 bases. The germline V gene encodes CDR1 SGHVS and CDR2 FQNEAQ. CDR3 DNA sequence: TGTGCCAGATTTCCGTATCTAGCGGGGGGAAACAATGAGCAGTTCTTC. This codes for CARFPYLAGGNNEQFF.

The V gene is TRBV6-4, the J gene TRBJ2-3, with TRBD2 matching 9 bases. The CDR3 has 15 residues. The ends lost 5 bases at V and 1 base at J; junction bases unmatched: 4. Germline-derived CDR1 and CDR2 are MRHNA and SNTAGT. Here the CDR3 reads CASSRSGSGTDTQYF. CDR3 nucleotides: TGTGCCAGCAGTCGTAGCGGGAGTGGCACAGATACGCAGTATTTT.

The chain carries TRBV5-6 and TRBJ1-5; possible D gene TRBD1, 5 bases. The germline CDR1 and CDR2 sequences are SGHDT and YYEEEE. This CDR3 is 13 amino acids long. Trimming stripped 3 bases from V and 2 bases from J, with 6 bases between. CDR3 residues: CASSWGGNQPQHF. The CDR3 coding sequence is TGTGCCAGCAGCTGGGGGGGCAATCAGCCCCAGCATTTT.

This clone was found once. The rearrangement uses TRBV18 and TRBJ2-3, with D perhaps matching TRBD1 or TRBD2 (5 bases each). Trimming took off 2 bases at V and 6 bases at J, with 15 bases between the two ends. The CDR3 covers 15 residues. CDR1 and CDR2 from the germline V gene are KGHSH and LQKENI. CDR3 sequence: CASSPLGTPSDTQYF. DNA for the CDR3: TGTGCCAGCTCACCATTAGGGACCCCCTCCGATACGCAGTATTTT.

This sequence joins TRBV7-9 and TRBJ2-1, with 15 bases fitting TRBD2. CDR3 length: 18 amino acids. V lost 1 base to trimming and J lost 8 bases; unmatched junction nucleotides: 9. The germline V gene encodes CDR1 SEHNR and CDR2 FQNEAQ (reference sequence). CDR3 in amino acids: CASSLGTSGRAPLDEQFF. The CDR3 DNA reads as TGTGCCAGCAGCTTAGGGACTAGCGGGAGGGCCCCTCTGGATGAGCAGTTCTTC.

The chain links TRBV5-1 to TRBJ2-3, with TRBD1 identical over 8 bases. The CDR3 has 16 amino acids. V trimming: 3 bases; J trimming: 0 bases; junction bases outside the gene matches: 6. Germline loops: CDR1 SGHRS, CDR2 YFSETQ. CDR3 loop: CASSSRTGTSTDTQYF. For the CDR3, the DNA is TGCGCCAGCAGCTCCCGGACAGGGACTAGCACAGATACGCAGTATTTT.

The V and J genes are TRBV11-3 and TRBJ1-1; perhaps TRBD1 as D (5 bases). The germline gives CDR1 SGHNT, CDR2 YENEEA. The CDR3 is made up of 14 amino acids. Trimming shortened V by 0 bases and J by 2 bases, and 7 bases separated the two germline ends. Here the CDR3 DNA reads TGTGCCAGCAGCTTAGAGGGACTTAACACTGAAGCTTTCTTT. Protein: CASSLEGLNTEAFF.

The chain combines TRBV30 with TRBJ2-7, with 7 bases lining up with TRBD1. The CDR3 has 12 residues. CDR1 and CDR2 (germline): GTSNPN, SVGIG (reference sequence). V lost 4 bases, J lost 6 bases, and 6 bases stayed unmatched. For the CDR3, the DNA is TGTGCCTGGACGTTCCGGGACAGCGAGCAGTACTTC. It translates to CAWTFRDSEQYF.

The chain couples TRBV28 to TRBJ1-2; no reliable D call. Germline V gene lookup returns CDR1 MDHEN and CDR2 SYDVKM. The CDR3 covers 13 residues. V was clipped by 2 bases and J by 3 bases, with 7 bases between them. The CDR3 spells CASSLIGDYGYTF. DNA for the CDR3: TGTGCCAGCAGTTTAATAGGAGACTATGGCTACACCTTC.

Concerning this clone itself: Other DNA sequences of this sample code for an identical CDR3. The chain combines TRBV2 with TRBJ2-7; 7 positions match TRBD1. Trimming removed 8 bases from V and 4 bases from J; junction bases left unmatched: 5. Germline CDR1 and CDR2: SNHLY and FYNNEI. There are 12 residues in the CDR3. The CDR3 here is CASSRGQYEQYF. The DNA for the CDR3 is TGTGCCAGCTCGAGGGGGCAATACGAGCAGTACTTC.

V usage is TRBV5-4 and J usage is TRBJ1-6; D is uncertain. Germline lookup yields CDR1 SGHNT and CDR2 YYREEE (reference sequence). The length of the CDR3 is 13 residues. V lost 9 bases, J lost 5 bases, and 12 bases lay in between. The CDR3 DNA is TGTGCCACCAAGCCCCAGGATAATTCACCCCTCCACTTT. This encodes CATKPQDNSPLHF.

This chain links TRBV9 with TRBJ2-4; D is perhaps TRBD1 (6 bases). Germline CDR1 is SGDLS and CDR2 is YYNGEE. Trimming removed 3 bases at V and 2 bases at J, with 12 bases between. This CDR3 is built from 15 residues. The CDR3: CASSASQGTKNIQYF. The CDR3, as DNA: TGTGCCAGCAGCGCATCACAGGGAACCAAAAACATTCAGTACTTC.

In this sample, this clone turned up a few times. The genes are TRBV28 and TRBJ1-6; the D is unclear. Germline CDR1 is MDHEN and CDR2 is SYDVKM. This CDR3 is built from 13 residues. V lost 6 bases to trimming and J lost 8 bases, with 11 bases between them. The CDR3 sequence: CASREPRDSPLHF. The CDR3 bases are TGTGCCAGCAGGGAGCCACGCGATTCACCCCTCCACTTT. The full variable domain, its missing parts supplied by reference TRBV28 and TRBJ1-6, is DVKVTQSSRYLVKRTGEKVFLECVQDMDHENMFWYRQDPGLGLRLIYFSYDVKMKEKGDIPEGYSVSREKKERFSLILESASTNQTSMYLCASREPRDSPLHFGNGTRLTVT.